This passage covers 20 T cell receptor beta chains from one sample sequenced in a study of T cell responses to AZD1222 COVID-19 vaccine. Clones were sequenced by immunoSEQ multiplex PCR, and TCRdb holds only the in-frame ones, with some missing. The profile shows 130,000 or so clones, 80% to 95% of them singletons. Sequences were derived from peripheral blood, sampled 28 days after the second AZD1222 dose. The receptors come from an adult who received the AZD1222 COVID-19 vaccine.

V and J are TRBV7-3 and TRBJ2-2; weak D call: TRBD2 (7 bases). The CDR3 sequence is 18 residues long. Trimming took 2 bases from V and 0 from J, leaving 16 bases between them. Germline V gives CDR1 SGHTA, CDR2 FQGTGA. The CDR3 loop reads CASSLRGGQSANTGELFF. The CDR3 DNA reads TGTGCCAGCAGCTTACGCGGGGGCCAATCAGCGAACACCGGGGAGCTGTTTTTT.

This chain joins TRBV18 and TRBJ2-7; 7 bases line up with TRBD2. V was pared by 3 bases and J by 3 bases, with 8 bases of the junction left unmatched. Germline CDR1 is KGHSH and CDR2 is LQKENI. The CDR3 is 15 residues long. The CDR3 reads CASSPTSDEYYEQYF. The CDR3 coding sequence is TGTGCCAGCTCACCCACTAGCGATGAATACTACGAGCAGTACTTC.

The CDR3 sequence is CASNPRRANSPLHF. The CDR3 DNA reads as TGTGCCAGCAATCCCCGCAGGGCTAATTCACCCCTCCACTTT. V usage is TRBV5-6 and J usage is TRBJ1-6, with D tentatively TRBD1 (5 bases). Germline lookup yields CDR1 SGHDT and CDR2 YYEEEE. The CDR3 is made up of 14 amino acids. V shed 6 bases and J shed 6 bases, with 13 bases lying between them.

V gene TRBV7-9 combines with J gene TRBJ1-5; 7 nucleotides agree with TRBD1. J lost 3 bases, V lost 5 bases, and 10 bases had no gene match. CDR3 length: 16 residues. Germline V CDR1 and CDR2: SEHNR, FQNEAQ (reference sequence). CDR3 protein: CASSRGGSMDNQPQHF. DNA of the CDR3: TGTGCCAGCAGCAGAGGGGGCAGTATGGACAATCAGCCCCAGCATTTT.

The chain is built from TRBV6-1 and TRBJ2-7; TRBD1 or TRBD2 may be the D gene (5 bases each). TRBJ2-1 explains the end of the DNA better; the J call may be wrong. Germline CDR1 reads MNHNS; CDR2 reads SASEGT. CDR3 length: 16 amino acids. The CDR3 spells CASSEGGNHGTNEQFF. The CDR3 nucleotides read TGTGCCAGCAGTGAAGGGGGCAACCATGGGACCAATGAGCAGTTCTTC.

The chain couples TRBV29-1 to TRBJ1-5; TRBD1 matches at 9 bases. CDR3 size: 13 residues. Germline V gene lookup returns CDR1 SQVTM and CDR2 ANQGSEA. V shed 6 bases and J 6 bases; nucleotides not matched to a gene: 6. The CDR3 sequence is CSVLQGAGQPQHF. DNA of the CDR3: TGCAGCGTCCTACAGGGGGCAGGTCAGCCCCAGCATTTT.

The chain joins TRBV28 to TRBJ1-5; TRBD1 matches 9 bases. CDR3 length: 14 amino acids. V dropped 6 bases and J dropped 5; count of bases not matched to a gene: 5. Germline V lookup: CDR1 MDHEN, CDR2 SYDVKM. CDR3 residues: CASSPDRGYQPQHF. The CDR3 DNA reads TGTGCCAGCAGCCCTGACAGGGGGTATCAGCCCCAGCATTTT. Complete variable domain (other parts from reference TRBV28 and TRBJ1-5): DVKVTQSSRYLVKRTGEKVFLECVQDMDHENMFWYRQDPGLGLRLIYFSYDVKMKEKGDIPEGYSVSREKKERFSLILESASTNQTSMYLCASSPDRGYQPQHFGDGTRLSIL.

The chain links TRBV7-3 to TRBJ2-1; no definite D call. Per the germline V gene, CDR1 is SGHTA and CDR2 is FQGTGA. The CDR3 has 14 residues. The V end was cut by 0 bases, the J end by 5 bases, with 8 bases between. The CDR3 DNA sequence: TGTGCCAGCAGCTTAACCCCTAGGGACAATGAGCAGTTCTTC. Translation: CASSLTPRDNEQFF.

The chain combines TRBV4-1 with TRBJ2-1, with 8 bases that match TRBD1. Germline V gene data show CDR1 as MGHRA and CDR2 as YSYEKL. V trimming: 1 base; J trimming: 6 bases; junction bases outside the gene matches: 11. The CDR3 loop spans 17 amino acids. The CDR3: CASSQGPGQVNFNEQFF. Written as DNA, the CDR3 is TGCGCCAGCAGCCAAGGCCCGGGACAGGTGAACTTCAATGAGCAGTTCTTC.

The chain combines TRBV29-1 with TRBJ2-4, with no clear D. V gave up 0 bases and J gave up 0 bases, with 9 bases separating them. The CDR3 consists of 15 residues. Per the germline V gene, CDR1 is SQVTM and CDR2 is ANQGSEA. The CDR3 nucleotides are TGCAGCGTTGAAGATCGGAGAGTAGCCAAAAACATTCAGTACTTC. Amino acids: CSVEDRRVAKNIQYF.

The V gene is TRBV27, the J gene TRBJ1-1; possible D gene TRBD1, 5 bases. CDR1 and CDR2 (germline): MNHEY, SMNVEV (reference sequence). Trimming removed 6 bases from V and 3 bases from J, with 14 bases in between. CDR3 length: 14 amino acids. The CDR3, as DNA: TGTGCCAGCAGCCCCCTCCAGGGACACACTGAAGCTTTCTTT. This encodes CASSPLQGHTEAFF.

V gene TRBV7-3 combines with J gene TRBJ1-1; D remains unclear. Germline values: CDR1 SGHTA, CDR2 FQGTGA. Trimming stripped 4 bases from V and 6 bases from J, with 12 bases between. This CDR3 has 13 amino acids. CDR3 nucleotides: TGTGCCAGCAGCTCCTCGGGGTTGGCTGAAGCTTTCTTT. Translating gives CASSSSGLAEAFF.

The V and J genes are TRBV24-1 and TRBJ2-5, with 14 bases lining up with TRBD2. The CDR3 totals 17 residues. The V segment lost 4 bases and the J segment 3 bases; nucleotides outside the gene matches: 6. Germline values: CDR1 KGHDR, CDR2 SFDVKD. CDR3 sequence reads: CATSDSGLAGGKETQYF. The CDR3 region has the DNA TGTGCCACCAGTGACTCCGGACTAGCGGGGGGTAAAGAGACCCAGTACTTC.

This sequence joins TRBV6-1 and TRBJ2-2, with D perhaps TRBD1 (6 bases). CDR1 is MNHNS, CDR2 SASEGT, per germline. The V and J ends lost 3 bases and 7 bases respectively, with 15 bases between them. The CDR3 is 15 amino acids. CDR3 protein: CASSEPGQWDGELFF. In nucleotides, the CDR3 is TGTGCCAGCAGTGAGCCGGGACAATGGGACGGGGAGCTGTTTTTT.

The J gene is TRBJ2-2, the V gene TRBV7-8; TRBD2 agrees at 8 bases. CDR3 size: 20 residues. After removal of 4 bases from V and 5 bases from J, the junction contained 21 bases not matched to a gene. Germline V gives CDR1 SGHVS, CDR2 FQNEAQ. CDR3 residues: CASSSQLMSGGPRRTGELFF. In DNA form, the CDR3 reads TGTGCCAGCAGCTCCCAACTTATGAGCGGGGGCCCGCGGCGGACCGGGGAGCTGTTTTTT.

This clone was seen just once. V usage is TRBV7-2 and J usage is TRBJ1-5; D unresolved. Germline CDR1 is SGHTA and CDR2 is FQGNSA. V was clipped by 3 bases and J by 0 bases, with 15 bases between them. The CDR3 is 17 residues long. CDR3 nucleotides: TGTGCCAGCAGCTTGGCCCCCAGCCCCTATAGCAATCAGCCCCAGCATTTT. Amino acids: CASSLAPSPYSNQPQHF.

The gene calls are TRBV5-1 and TRBJ1-4, with D uncertain. V was shortened by 7 bases and J by 5 bases, with 9 bases between the two germline ends. The CDR3 extends over 12 amino acids. CDR1 is SGHRS and CDR2 is YFSETQ in the germline V gene. The CDR3 DNA reads as TGCGCCAGCGGAAACAGCAATGAAAAACTGTTTTTT. Its protein is CASGNSNEKLFF.

This sequence joins TRBV7-2 and TRBJ1-2; D call uncertain. Trimming cost V 5 bases and J 3 bases, with 19 bases left between them. CDR3 size: 16 residues. CDR1 is SGHTA, CDR2 FQGNSA, per germline. The CDR3 loop is CASSLRTHLRHYGYTF. The CDR3 region has the DNA TGTGCCAGCAGCCTCAGGACCCACCTAAGACACTATGGCTACACCTTC.

V and J are TRBV15 and TRBJ2-3; the D is unclear. The V and J ends lost 5 bases and 2 bases respectively, with 5 bases between them. Germline V gene lookup returns CDR1 LNHNV and CDR2 YYDKDF (reference sequence). The CDR3 spans 12 residues. CDR3 nucleotide sequence: TGTGCCACCAGCTGGTACACAGATACGCAGTATTTT. Translating it yields CATSWYTDTQYF.

The chain couples TRBV28 to TRBJ1-2; D is uncertain. Per germline, CDR1 MDHEN and CDR2 SYDVKM. The CDR3 totals 15 residues. Deletions cut 3 bases from V and 8 bases from J, with 19 bases between. The CDR3 reads CASSLAMIDGLGYTF. The CDR3 DNA is TGTGCCAGCAGTTTGGCCATGATCGACGGCTTGGGCTACACCTTC.